The 29 T cell receptor beta chains in this list originate from one sample, sequenced in a study of T cells in Graves' hyperthyroidism and ophthalmopathy. Amplification targeted TCR beta CDR3 regions from RNA transcripts. Primed by the HTBI set, a first-round RT-PCR was run on the TCR CDR3. Each CDR3 protein gets one entry after TCRdb re-called the multiplex PCR reads with MiXCR. Altogether some 740,000 distinct CDR3 sequences are present, 14% being singletons, with the ten largest covering around 9.6%. Sequenced material: blood. Every receptor here comes from a woman younger than 35 with Graves' hyperthyroidism.

J is TRBJ2-7 and V is TRBV19; the match to TRBD1 covers 8 bases. V lost 1 base and J lost 2; bases outside the gene matches: 4. The germline gives CDR1 LNHDA, CDR2 SQIVND (reference sequence). There are 15 residues in the CDR3. The CDR3 loop is CASSIGTGSTYEQYF. The CDR3 nucleotides are TGTGCCAGTAGTATAGGGACAGGGAGCACCTACGAGCAGTACTTC.

There are a few counts of this clonotype. This chain links TRBV4-1 with TRBJ2-2, with D possibly matching TRBD1 (5 bases). The CDR3 length is 15 residues. V was pared by 5 bases and J by 1 base, with 11 bases between. Per the germline V gene, CDR1 is MGHRA and CDR2 is YSYEKL. The CDR3 bases are TGCGCCAGCAGCTCCAAACAGGAGAACACCGGGGAGCTGTTTTTT. Translation: CASSSKQENTGELFF.

This clonotype has more than one count but fewer than ten. The chain joins TRBV6-1 to TRBJ2-1; the D is unclear. V dropped 7 bases and J dropped 6 bases, with 22 bases sitting between them. The germline CDR1 and CDR2 sequences are MNHNS and SASEGT. This CDR3 contains 16 residues. CDR3: CASTREGIGLANEQFF. The DNA for the CDR3 is TGTGCCAGCACCCGAGAAGGGATAGGTCTGGCCAATGAGCAGTTCTTC.

This clonotype was seen only a few times. V and J are TRBV7-9 and TRBJ2-3; 8 positions match TRBD2. V gave up 5 bases and J gave up 5 bases; unmatched junction bases: 15. Germline loops: CDR1 SEHNR, CDR2 FQNEAQ (reference sequence). The CDR3 extends over 17 amino acids. CDR3 sequence reads: CASSPRLSRAGGDTQYF. CDR3 coding DNA: TGTGCCAGCAGCCCCCGACTGAGCCGCGCGGGAGGAGATACGCAGTATTTT.

The chain is built from TRBV19 and TRBJ2-2, with D possibly matching TRBD2 (6 bases). The CDR3 contains 12 residues. The V end lost 8 bases, the J end lost 5 bases, and 9 bases lay between the germline ends. CDR1 is LNHDA and CDR2 is SQIVND in the germline V gene (reference sequence). CDR3 loop: CASVSGTGELFF. The CDR3 bases are TGTGCCAGTGTCAGCGGGACCGGGGAGCTGTTTTTT.

V gene TRBV4-1 combines with J gene TRBJ2-5; maybe TRBD1 (6 bases). V was shortened by 2 bases and J by 2 bases, with 12 bases between the two germline ends. Per germline, CDR1 MGHRA and CDR2 YSYEKL. This CDR3 is 15 amino acids long. The CDR3 reads CASSQRTVPQETQYF. The CDR3 DNA is TGCGCCAGCAGCCAACGGACAGTTCCGCAAGAGACCCAGTACTTC.

This clonotype was recorded a few times. The V and J genes are TRBV6-2 or TRBV6-3 and TRBJ2-2; tentatively, D is TRBD2 (5 bases). Looked up from germline, CDR1 is MNHEY and CDR2 is SVGEGT. V lost 2 bases, J lost 0 bases, and 7 bases lay in between. The CDR3 covers 15 residues. The CDR3 region has the DNA TGTGCCAGCAGTTACGAGGGCGCGAACACCGGGGAGCTGTTTTTT. Protein product: CASSYEGANTGELFF.

This clonotype showed up just a few times. This chain links TRBV6-1 with TRBJ2-7, with D tentatively TRBD1 or TRBD2 (5 bases each). CDR1 and CDR2 from the germline V gene are MNHNS and SASEGT. The CDR3 totals 13 residues. V lost 6 bases and J 3 bases, leaving 12 bases between the germline ends. The CDR3: CASRNAGSYEQYF. CDR3 DNA sequence: TGTGCCAGCAGGAACGCAGGGAGCTACGAGCAGTACTTC.

This clonotype was detected many times. The chain links TRBV12-3 or TRBV12-4 to TRBJ2-3, with TRBD1 identical over 7 bases. The CDR3 consists of 14 residues. Germline trimming cut 5 bases from V and 1 base from J; bases unmatched to any gene: 3. The CDR3 region has the DNA TGTGCCAGCAGTAAGGACAGGCGCACAGATACGCAGTATTTT. It encodes CASSKDRRTDTQYF.

This clonotype was counted many times. The CDR3 loop is CASTPGTLGPTDTQYF. CDR3 DNA: TGTGCCAGCACGCCGGGGACCCTGGGTCCCACAGATACGCAGTATTTT. The V and J genes are TRBV12-3 or TRBV12-4 and TRBJ2-3, with D perhaps being TRBD1 or TRBD2 (5 bases each). Trimming removed 7 bases from V and 2 bases from J, with 19 bases in between. The CDR3 sequence is 16 residues long.

The chain uses TRBV4-2 and TRBJ2-1; 8 nucleotides line up with TRBD2. The DNA end is a closer match to TRBJ2-7, so the J assignment may be wrong. The CDR3 is 14 amino acids. Germline V gene lookup returns CDR1 LGHNA and CDR2 YNFKEQ. The CDR3: CASSLAGGRNEQYF. CDR3 DNA: TGTGCCAGCAGCTTGGCGGGAGGCCGTAATGAGCAGTACTTC.

The sample holds many counts of this clonotype. This sequence joins TRBV7-9 and TRBJ2-3; D might be TRBD2 (5 bases). CDR3 length: 14 residues. The V end lost 3 bases, the J end lost 4 bases, and 11 bases lay between the germline ends. The germline gives CDR1 SEHNR, CDR2 FQNEAQ (reference sequence). This CDR3 is CASSFEGSADTQYF. CDR3 nucleotide sequence: TGTGCCAGCAGCTTCGAGGGATCGGCAGATACGCAGTATTTT.

The sample holds many counts of this clonotype. The CDR3 DNA is TGTGCCAGCAGACCGACAGCCCTCCAAGAGACCCAGTACTTC. It encodes CASRPTALQETQYF. The rearrangement joins TRBV6-1 to TRBJ2-5, with D perhaps TRBD1 (5 bases). Germline V gene sequence: CDR1 MNHNS, CDR2 SASEGT. This CDR3 is 14 amino acids long. V lost 6 bases and J lost 1, with 12 bases in between.

The sample holds many counts of this clonotype. This chain uses TRBV20-1 with TRBJ2-1, with 7 bases aligning to TRBD2. CDR1 and CDR2 from the germline V gene are DFQATT and SNEGSKA (reference sequence). Germline trimming cut 6 bases from V and 0 bases from J; bases unmatched to any gene: 8. This CDR3 contains 15 residues. Written as DNA, the CDR3 is TGCAGTGCCCCTGGGGCTAGCGGCTCCTACAATGAGCAGTTCTTC. Protein: CSAPGASGSYNEQFF.

This clonotype was recorded many times. The chain recombines TRBV12-5 with TRBJ1-2; no clear D gene. V gave up 5 bases and J gave up 4 bases, with 20 bases separating them. The CDR3 totals 16 residues. Germline CDR1 LGHNT, CDR2 FRNRAP. The CDR3 reads CASGLIMAPPPYGYTF. The DNA for the CDR3 is TGTGCTAGTGGTCTCATCATGGCTCCGCCACCCTATGGCTACACCTTC. The entire variable domain, with the rest obtained from reference TRBV12-5 and TRBJ1-2, is as follows: DARVTQTPRHKVTEMGQEVTMRCQPILGHNTVFWYRQTMMQGLELLAYFRNRAPLDDSGMPKDRFSAEMPDATLATLKIQPSEPRDSAVYFCASGLIMAPPPYGYTFGSGTRLTVV.

This clonotype was counted between two and nine times. This chain links TRBV15 with TRBJ2-7; TRBD1 agrees at 8 bases. The CDR3 sequence is 14 residues long. Germline loops: CDR1 LNHNV, CDR2 YYDKDF (reference sequence). V was clipped by 8 bases and J by 5 bases; unmatched bases: 11. The CDR3 loop reads CATGPDRVENEQYF. The CDR3 bases are TGTGCCACCGGTCCGGACAGGGTAGAAAACGAGCAGTACTTC.

This sequence joins TRBV7-9 and TRBJ2-1; D possibly matches TRBD1 or TRBD2 (6 bases each). This CDR3 region has 16 residues. Germline V gene data show CDR1 as SEHNR and CDR2 as FQNEAQ (reference sequence). The ends were cut back, 5 bases at V and 2 bases at J, with 16 bases in the middle. The CDR3, as DNA: TGTGCCAGCAGCCCGAAAGGGGGGCGGCCCTACAATGAGCAGTTCTTC. Its translation: CASSPKGGRPYNEQFF.

The rearrangement uses TRBV10-2 and TRBJ1-6; 9 bases are a match to TRBD1. The CDR3 consists of 15 residues. Germline trimming cut 7 bases from V and 10 bases from J; bases unmatched to any gene: 11. Per germline, CDR1 WSHSY and CDR2 SAAADI. DNA of the CDR3: TGCGCCAGCACCCCGGACAGGGGAGAACGATCACCCCTCCACTTT. Translating gives CASTPDRGERSPLHF.

The rearrangement joins TRBV18 to TRBJ1-6; D uncertain. V was clipped by 2 bases and J by 6 bases, with 11 bases between them. Germline assignment: CDR1 KGHSH and CDR2 LQKENI. The CDR3 has 15 amino acids. Here the CDR3 DNA reads TGTGCCAGCTCACCAATAAGTGACCGTAATTCACCCCTCCACTTT. Translated, it gives CASSPISDRNSPLHF.

The rearrangement links TRBV19 to TRBJ1-5; TRBD1 matches 10 bases. Trimming took 5 bases from V and 6 from J; bases not matched to a gene: 10. Germline V CDR1 and CDR2: LNHDA, SQIVND (reference sequence). The CDR3 is 16 amino acids. The CDR3 DNA reads as TGTGCCAGTAGTTATGACGACAGGGGGCGAGGTCAGCCCCAGCATTTT. It specifies CASSYDDRGRGQPQHF.

This clonotype has a count of ten or more. The chain combines TRBV18 with TRBJ2-7, with D perhaps being TRBD1 or TRBD2 (5 bases each). This CDR3 has 12 residues. The germline CDR1 and CDR2 sequences are KGHSH and LQKENI. Trimming left V 2 bases short and J 5 bases short, with 7 bases between. The CDR3 coding sequence is TGTGCCAGCTCACCAGGGACCGACGAGCAGTACTTC. Its translation: CASSPGTDEQYF.

In this sample, this clonotype turned up a few times. V and J are TRBV6-5 and TRBJ2-1; 8 bases fit TRBD2. The CDR3 is 15 amino acids. The germline gives CDR1 MNHEY, CDR2 SVGAGI. Germline trimming cut 1 base from V and 8 bases from J; bases unmatched to any gene: 7. The CDR3 coding sequence is TGTGCCAGCAGTTACTTCGGGAGGGCCGCAGATGAGCAGTTCTTC. Its protein is CASSYFGRAADEQFF.

This clonotype has ten or more counts. CDR3 region: CAWSVGYGANVLTF. For the CDR3, the DNA is TGTGCCTGGAGTGTGGGGTATGGGGCCAACGTCCTGACTTTC. The rearrangement uses TRBV30 and TRBJ2-6; D call uncertain. Trimming pared 0 bases from V and 3 bases from J, leaving 6 bases between. Germline CDR1 is GTSNPN and CDR2 is SVGIG (reference sequence). This CDR3 spans 14 amino acids.

This clonotype was seen only a few times. The V call is TRBV7-3, the J call TRBJ2-3; D is unclear. The germline gives CDR1 SGHTA, CDR2 FQGTGA. The CDR3 totals 15 residues. V gave up 4 bases and J gave up 0 bases, with 11 bases separating them. CDR3 amino acids: CASSSYLTSTDTQYF. The CDR3 nucleotides are TGTGCCAGCAGCTCTTACCTGACTAGCACAGATACGCAGTATTTT.

This clonotype was picked up many times. The DNA of the CDR3 is TGCGCCAGTCTGCTGTCCCCGGGCAGTTACACAGATACGCAGTATTTT. Translating gives CASLLSPGSYTDTQYF. This chain links TRBV5-1 with TRBJ2-3; D is unresolved. This CDR3 spans 16 amino acids. The germline V gene has CDR1 SGHRS and CDR2 YFSETQ. Trimming took off 8 bases at V and 2 bases at J, with 21 bases between the two ends.

This clonotype was counted at least ten times. The gene calls are TRBV7-3 and TRBJ1-1; D unresolved. This CDR3 comprises 13 residues. Per germline, CDR1 SGHTA and CDR2 FQGTGA. V lost 4 bases, J lost 5 bases, and 11 bases lay in between. In DNA, the CDR3 is TGTGCCAGCAGCTCAACAGCCGGTACTGAAGCTTTCTTT. Its protein product is CASSSTAGTEAFF.

The chain uses TRBV25-1 and TRBJ2-1; 10 nucleotides align to TRBD2. Germline CDR1 reads MGHDK; CDR2 reads SYGVNS. Trimming removed 5 bases from V and 1 base from J; junction bases left unmatched: 11. This CDR3 region has 18 residues. The CDR3 DNA is TGTGCCAGCAGTTTCGGGGCTAGCGGGAGTGAATCCTACAATGAGCAGTTCTTC. This codes for CASSFGASGSESYNEQFF.

This clonotype was recorded at least ten times. The chain links TRBV12-3 or TRBV12-4 to TRBJ2-5, with D uncertain. V shed 6 bases and J shed 0 bases, with 23 bases lying between them. The CDR3 has 18 residues. The CDR3 loop is CASSHSFPHPTHQETQYF. CDR3 bases: TGTGCCAGCAGCCATTCCTTCCCCCACCCAACACACCAAGAGACCCAGTACTTC.

This clonotype has ten or more counts. This sequence joins TRBV5-1 and TRBJ2-4; TRBD2 agrees at 12 bases. The CDR3 runs to 16 residues. The germline CDR1 and CDR2 sequences are SGHRS and YFSETQ. V trimming: 0 bases; J trimming: 8 bases; junction bases outside the gene matches: 6. The CDR3 DNA sequence: TGCGCCAGCAGCTTGGCCCTAGCGGGAGGGCCAGACATTCAGTACTTC. It yields the protein CASSLALAGGPDIQYF.